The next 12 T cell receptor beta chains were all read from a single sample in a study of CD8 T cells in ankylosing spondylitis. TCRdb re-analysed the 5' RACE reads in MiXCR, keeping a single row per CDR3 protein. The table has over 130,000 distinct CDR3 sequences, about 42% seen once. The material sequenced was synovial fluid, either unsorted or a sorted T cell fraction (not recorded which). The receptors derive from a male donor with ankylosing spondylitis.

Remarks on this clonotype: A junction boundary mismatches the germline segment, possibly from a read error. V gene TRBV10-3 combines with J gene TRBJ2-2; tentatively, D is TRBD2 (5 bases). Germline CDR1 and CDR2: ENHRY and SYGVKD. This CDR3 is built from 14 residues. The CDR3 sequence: CAISDRRLTGELFF. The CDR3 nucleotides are TGTGCCATCAGTGACAGGCGCCTCACCGGGGAGTTGTTTTTT.

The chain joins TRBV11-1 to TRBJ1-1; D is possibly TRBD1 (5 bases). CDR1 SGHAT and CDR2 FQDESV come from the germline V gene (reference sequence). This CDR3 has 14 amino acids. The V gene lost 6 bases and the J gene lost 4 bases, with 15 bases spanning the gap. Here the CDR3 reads CASRGEPLSTEAFF. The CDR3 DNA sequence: TGTGCCAGCAGGGGGGAGCCCCTGAGCACTGAAGCTTTCTTT.

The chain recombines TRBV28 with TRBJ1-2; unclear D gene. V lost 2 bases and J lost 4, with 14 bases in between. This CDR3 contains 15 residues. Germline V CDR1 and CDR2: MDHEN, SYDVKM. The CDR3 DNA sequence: TGTGCCAGCAGTTTAGGGGTGTCAGTGATCTATGGCTACACCTTC. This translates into CASSLGVSVIYGYTF.

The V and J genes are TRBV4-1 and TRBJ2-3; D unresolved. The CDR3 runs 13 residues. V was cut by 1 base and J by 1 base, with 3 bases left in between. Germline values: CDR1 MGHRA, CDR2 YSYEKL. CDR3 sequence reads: CASSQVGTDTQYF. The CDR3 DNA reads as TGCGCCAGCAGCCAAGTTGGCACAGATACGCAGTATTTT.

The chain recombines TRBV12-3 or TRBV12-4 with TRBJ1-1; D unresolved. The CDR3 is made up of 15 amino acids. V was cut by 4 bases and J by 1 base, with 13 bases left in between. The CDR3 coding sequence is TGTGCCAGCAGTTCGGCCGGGCTGAGGAACACTGAAGCTTTCTTT. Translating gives CASSSAGLRNTEAFF.

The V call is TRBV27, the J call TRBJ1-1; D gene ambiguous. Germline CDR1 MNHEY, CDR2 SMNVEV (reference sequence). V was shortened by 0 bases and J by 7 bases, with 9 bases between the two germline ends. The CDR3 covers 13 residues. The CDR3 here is CASSLSLSFEAFF. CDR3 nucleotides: TGTGCCAGCAGTTTATCGTTGTCATTTGAAGCTTTCTTT.

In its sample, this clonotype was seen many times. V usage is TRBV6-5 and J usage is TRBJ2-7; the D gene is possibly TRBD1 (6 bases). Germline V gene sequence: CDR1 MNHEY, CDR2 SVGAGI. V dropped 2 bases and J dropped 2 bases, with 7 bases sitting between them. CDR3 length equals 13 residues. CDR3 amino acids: CASSYGDTYEQYF. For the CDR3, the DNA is TGTGCCAGCAGTTACGGGGACACCTACGAGCAGTACTTC.

The CDR3 loop reads CASSVGRDTQYF. For the CDR3, the DNA is TGTGCCAGCAGCGTAGGGCGAGATACGCAGTATTTT. The chain couples TRBV5-8 to TRBJ2-3; the D is unclear. V was shortened by 4 bases and J by 5 bases, with 8 bases between the two germline ends. Per germline, CDR1 SGHTS and CDR2 YDEGEE. There are 12 residues in the CDR3.

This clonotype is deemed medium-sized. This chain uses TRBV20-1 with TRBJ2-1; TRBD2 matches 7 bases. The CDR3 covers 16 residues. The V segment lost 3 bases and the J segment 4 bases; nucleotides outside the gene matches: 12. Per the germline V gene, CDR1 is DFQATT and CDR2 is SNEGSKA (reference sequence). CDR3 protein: CSARTLGLDGYNEQFF. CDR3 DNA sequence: TGCAGTGCTAGGACCCTCGGACTAGATGGGTACAATGAGCAGTTCTTC.

Written as DNA, the CDR3 is TGTGCCAGCAGTCTGACAGGGGAAAACCAAGAGACCCAGTACTTC. Residues: CASSLTGENQETQYF. The genes are TRBV6-1 and TRBJ2-5; 8 bases fit TRBD1. The junction had 5 bases not matched to a gene; V was cut back by 5 bases and J by 0 bases. Germline assignment: CDR1 MNHNS and CDR2 SASEGT. This CDR3 contains 15 residues.

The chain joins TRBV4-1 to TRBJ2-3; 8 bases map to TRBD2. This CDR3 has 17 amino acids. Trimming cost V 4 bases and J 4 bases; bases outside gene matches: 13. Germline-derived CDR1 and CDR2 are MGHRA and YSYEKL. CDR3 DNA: TGCGCCAGCAGCCTAAGTTCTAAGCGGGAGAGGGCAGATACGCAGTATTTT. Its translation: CASSLSSKRERADTQYF.

Written as DNA, the CDR3 is TGTGCCAGCAGACTCCAGGGAGGTCGTTACAATGAGCAGTTCTTC. It translates to CASRLQGGRYNEQFF. This rearrangement joins TRBV28 to TRBJ2-1; D is possibly TRBD2 (6 bases). V lost 6 bases, J lost 4 bases, and 16 bases lay in between. Germline V CDR1 and CDR2: MDHEN, SYDVKM. The CDR3 extends over 15 amino acids.